This TCR beta chain was obtained from a study of blood T cell repertoires in COVID-19. The overall study: COVID-19 samples from acute and convalescent phases originated in the United States, Italy and Spain. T cells, B-cell-depleted T cells, or PBMCs supplied cDNA or gDNA.

Per the original data handling: Reference gene primer amplification yielded estimated nucleated cell counts. Clones were read by immunoSEQ multiplex PCR, and TCRdb kept only the in-frame ones, dropping some. V, J and clone size are those of that table, while D and trimming were read from the DNA. The profile shows about 300,000 clones, around 90% of them singletons. Germline CDR1 SGDLS, CDR2 YYNGEE. The CDR3 has 15 residues. The V and J ends lost 0 bases and 2 bases respectively, with 12 bases between them. The TCR originated in a man between 65 and 85 years old with acute or convalescent COVID-19. Sequencing was carried out using peripheral blood. The chain has TRBV9 and TRBJ2-7; a possible D gene is TRBD2 (6 bases). The CDR3 nucleotides read TGTGCCAGCAGCGTAGGGGCTAGCGCGACCTACGAGCAGTACTTC. Its protein is CASSVGASATYEQYF.